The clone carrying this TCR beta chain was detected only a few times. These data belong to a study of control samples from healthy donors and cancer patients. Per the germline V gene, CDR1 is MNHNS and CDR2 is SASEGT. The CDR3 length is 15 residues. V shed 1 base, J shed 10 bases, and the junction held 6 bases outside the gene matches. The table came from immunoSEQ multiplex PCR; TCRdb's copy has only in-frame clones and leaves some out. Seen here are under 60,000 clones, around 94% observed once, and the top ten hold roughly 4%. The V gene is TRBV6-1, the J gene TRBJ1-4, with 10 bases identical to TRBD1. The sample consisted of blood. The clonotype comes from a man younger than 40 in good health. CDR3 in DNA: TGTGCCAGCAGTGAAGAGGGACAGGGGTTGCGAAAACTGTTTTTT. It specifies CASSEEGQGLRKLFF.